Sequencing of this T cell receptor beta chain was carried out in a study of molecular identifiers for immune sequencing clone quantification. In TCRdb, the PCR reads were re-called with MiXCR into one record per CDR3 protein. Of about 510,000 distinct CDR3 sequences in the sample, around 25% are singletons; the top ten hold 0.7% to 0.9%. Study observations and caveats: Identical TCR molecules can share a barcode, and this sharing could underestimate highly expanded clone sizes.

To note about this clonotype: Antigen: not known.

Sequences were obtained from naive CD8+ T cells from blood, with Jurkat cell RNA spiked in. Subset defined: FACS-sorted CD8+CD4-CCR7+CD45RA+ naive T cells. This clonotype was sampled from a human donor in good health. Some libraries in this study had Jurkat cell RNA spiked in.

CDR3: CASSARLAGGISDTQYF. CDR3 coding DNA: TGTGCCAGCAGTGCCCGACTAGCGGGGGGAATCTCAGATACGCAGTATTTT. The chain links TRBV6-1 to TRBJ2-3; 13 positions agree with TRBD2. The CDR3 has 17 amino acids. Trimming took 4 bases from V and 4 from J; bases not matched to a gene: 8. Germline V gene lookup returns CDR1 MNHNS and CDR2 SASEGT.